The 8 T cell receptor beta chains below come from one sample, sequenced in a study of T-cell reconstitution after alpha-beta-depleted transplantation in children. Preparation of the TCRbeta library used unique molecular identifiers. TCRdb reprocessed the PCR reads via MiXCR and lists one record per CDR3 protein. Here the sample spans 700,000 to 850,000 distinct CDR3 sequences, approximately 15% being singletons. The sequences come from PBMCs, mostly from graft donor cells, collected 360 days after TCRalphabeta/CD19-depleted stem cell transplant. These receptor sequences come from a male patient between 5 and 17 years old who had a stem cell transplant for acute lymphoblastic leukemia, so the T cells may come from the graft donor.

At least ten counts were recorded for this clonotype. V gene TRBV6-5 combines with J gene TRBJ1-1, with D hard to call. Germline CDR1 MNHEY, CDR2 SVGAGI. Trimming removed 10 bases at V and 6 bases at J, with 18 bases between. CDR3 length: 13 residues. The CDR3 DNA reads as TGTGCCACCAGACGGAGTGAACAGCCTGAAGCTTTCTTT. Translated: CATRRSEQPEAFF.

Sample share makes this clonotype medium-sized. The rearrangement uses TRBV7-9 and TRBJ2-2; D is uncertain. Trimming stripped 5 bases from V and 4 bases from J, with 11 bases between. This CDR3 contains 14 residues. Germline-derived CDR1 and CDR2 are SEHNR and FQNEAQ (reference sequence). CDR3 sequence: CASSPSQLTGELFF. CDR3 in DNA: TGTGCCAGCAGCCCGAGCCAGCTCACCGGGGAGCTGTTTTTT.

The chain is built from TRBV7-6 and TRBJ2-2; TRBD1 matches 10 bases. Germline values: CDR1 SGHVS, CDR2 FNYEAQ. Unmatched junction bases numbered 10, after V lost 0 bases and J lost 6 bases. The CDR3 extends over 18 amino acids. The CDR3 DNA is TGTGCCAGCAGCTTAGCCCCCCCGACAGGGGGCATCGCCGGGGAGCTGTTTTTT. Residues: CASSLAPPTGGIAGELFF. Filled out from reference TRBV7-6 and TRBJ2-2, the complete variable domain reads GAGVSQSPRYKVTKRGQDVALRCDPISGHVSLYWYRQALGQGPEFLTYFNYEAQQDKSGLPNDRFSAERPEGSISTLTIQRTEQRDSAMYRCASSLAPPTGGIAGELFFGEGSRLTVL.

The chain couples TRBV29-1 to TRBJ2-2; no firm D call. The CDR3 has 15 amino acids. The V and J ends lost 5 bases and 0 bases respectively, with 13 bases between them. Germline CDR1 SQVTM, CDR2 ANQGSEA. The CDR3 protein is CSVSRRLSNTGELFF. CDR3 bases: TGCAGCGTTTCCCGACGTCTTTCGAACACCGGGGAGCTGTTTTTT.

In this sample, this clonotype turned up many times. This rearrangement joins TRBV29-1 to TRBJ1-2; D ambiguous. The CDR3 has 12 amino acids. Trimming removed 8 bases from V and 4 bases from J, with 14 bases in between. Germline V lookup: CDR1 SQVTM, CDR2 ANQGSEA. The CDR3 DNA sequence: TGCAGCTTCAAGGGAGGGAGCTATGGCTACACCTTC. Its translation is CSFKGGSYGYTF.

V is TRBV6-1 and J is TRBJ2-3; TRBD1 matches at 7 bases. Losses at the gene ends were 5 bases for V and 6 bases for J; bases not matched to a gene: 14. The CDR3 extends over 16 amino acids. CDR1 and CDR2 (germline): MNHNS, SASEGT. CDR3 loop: CASSKIGTALWDTQYF. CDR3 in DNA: TGTGCCAGCAGTAAAATCGGGACAGCTCTTTGGGATACGCAGTATTTT.

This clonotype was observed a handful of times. CDR3 in amino acids: CASRRGGAVIYEQYF. CDR3 bases: TGTGCCAGCAGAAGAGGGGGGGCGGTCATCTACGAGCAGTACTTC. This chain uses TRBV2 with TRBJ2-7; a weak D match, TRBD2 (7 bases). The V end was cut by 6 bases, the J end by 3 bases, with 18 bases between. The CDR3 totals 15 residues. Germline lookup yields CDR1 SNHLY and CDR2 FYNNEI.

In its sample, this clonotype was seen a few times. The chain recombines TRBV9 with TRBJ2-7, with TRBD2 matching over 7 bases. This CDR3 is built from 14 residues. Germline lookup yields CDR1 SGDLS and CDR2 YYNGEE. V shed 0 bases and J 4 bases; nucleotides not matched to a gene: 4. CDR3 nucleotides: TGTGCCAGCAGCGTAGAGGCGGGAGTGTACGAGCAGTACTTC. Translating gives CASSVEAGVYEQYF.